This TCR beta chain was sequenced in a study of cytomegalovirus exposure and HLA in healthy donors. Regarding the study as a whole: Near-uniform donor sequencing depth was presumed by presence/absence analyses. Upon later analysis, HLA-associated TCR beta chains proved more clonally expanded than other, equally common chains. Later analysis showed TCR association rates varying by HLA locus, highest for DRB1 and lowest for HLA-C. The authors confirmed in vitro that a few CMV-associated chains were specific for CMV antigens.

The CDR3 spans 14 residues. V was pared by 2 bases and J by 5 bases, with 9 bases between. Per the germline V gene, CDR1 is LGHNA and CDR2 is YSLEER. A note on this clone: Its antigen is as yet unknown.

The study ran its PCR with 60 Vbeta and 13 Jbeta primers. Method: immunoSEQ multiplex PCR; TCRdb's copy keeps in-frame clones and lacks some. This sample has more than 150,000 clones, with roughly 74% found just once. The V gene is TRBV4-3, the J gene TRBJ2-2; D ambiguous. Sequenced input: PBMCs. The TCR sequence derives from a woman aged 40 to 55 in good health and CMV-seropositive. Here the CDR3 DNA reads TGCGCCAGCAGCCAATTAACAGTAACCGGGGAGCTGTTTTTT. The encoded protein is CASSQLTVTGELFF.